One and the same sample provided the 11 T cell receptor beta chains below, sequenced in a study of CD8 T cells in Susac syndrome. A quantity of about 0.5 to 1 ug RNA underwent reverse transcription using random hexamers. TCRdb reanalysed the immunoSEQ multiplex PCR reads using MiXCR and keeps one entry per CDR3 protein. The sample lists about 250,000 distinct CDR3 sequences; just over 90% were seen once. The sequenced sample was CD4+ T cells from PBMCs. The origin of the receptors is a human donor with multiple sclerosis.

The V and J genes are TRBV19 and TRBJ1-6, with D unclear. The germline V gene encodes CDR1 LNHDA and CDR2 SQIVND (reference sequence). The CDR3 is 15 amino acids. Trimming pared 3 bases from V and 0 bases from J, leaving 6 bases between. CDR3 bases: TGTGCCAGTAGTATTGACGGCTCCTATAATTCACCCCTCCACTTT. Its translation is CASSIDGSYNSPLHF.

The chain uses TRBV5-1 and TRBJ2-7; perhaps TRBD1 as D (5 bases). This CDR3 has 16 amino acids. From germline, CDR1 is SGHRS and CDR2 YFSETQ. V lost 0 bases, J lost 0 bases, and 13 bases lay in between. The CDR3 spells CASSLGRTLSSYEQYF. CDR3 in DNA: TGCGCCAGCAGCTTGGGACGGACATTGAGCTCCTACGAGCAGTACTTC.

This rearrangement joins TRBV4-1 to TRBJ2-5; no clear D. The CDR3 sequence is 14 residues long. Deletions cut 2 bases from V and 1 base from J, with 8 bases between. Germline V gene lookup returns CDR1 MGHRA and CDR2 YSYEKL. The CDR3 reads CASSQPPIQETQYF. The CDR3 DNA reads as TGCGCCAGCAGCCAACCGCCCATCCAAGAGACCCAGTACTTC.

This chain joins TRBV3-1 and TRBJ1-6, with no clear D. Germline V gives CDR1 LGHDT, CDR2 YNNKEL (reference sequence). The CDR3 sequence is 19 residues long. Trimming left V 0 bases short and J 7 bases short, with 22 bases between. CDR3 coding DNA: TGTGCCAGCAGCCAAGATCTTATCGCCGGGGAAGCCCGGAATTCACCCCTCCACTTT. Its translation is CASSQDLIAGEARNSPLHF.

The rearrangement links TRBV6-6 to TRBJ1-2; TRBD1 might be the D (6 bases). Germline V gives CDR1 MNHNY, CDR2 SVGAGI (reference sequence). Trimming took 6 bases from V and 0 from J, leaving 14 bases between them. The CDR3 spans 15 residues. CDR3 bases: TGTGCCAGCAGGCTAACCGGACAGTCTAACTATGGCTACACCTTC. As protein: CASRLTGQSNYGYTF.

The rearrangement links TRBV5-1 to TRBJ1-3, with D uncertain. Trimming removed 0 bases at V and 5 bases at J, with 18 bases between. The CDR3 length is 17 residues. CDR1 SGHRS and CDR2 YFSETQ come from the germline V gene. The CDR3 spells CASSLASEMEARNTIYF. CDR3 sequence (DNA): TGCGCCAGCAGCTTGGCCTCTGAGATGGAGGCGAGAAACACCATATATTTT.

This clonotype is a singleton in its sample. The chain joins TRBV20-1 to TRBJ2-1; maybe TRBD2 (5 bases). The germline V and J ends were trimmed by 3 bases and 6 bases, with 15 bases remaining between them. Germline V gives CDR1 DFQATT, CDR2 SNEGSKA (reference sequence). This CDR3 has 14 residues. The CDR3 loop reads CSASSRGPGNEQFF. As DNA, the CDR3 is TGCAGTGCTAGTAGCCGGGGTCCCGGCAATGAGCAGTTCTTC.

Here the CDR3 reads CARAKYSGRDEQYV. CDR3 coding DNA: TGTGCCAGGGCGAAATATAGCGGGAGGGACGAGCAGTACGTC. The chain uses TRBV5-4 and TRBJ2-7; TRBD2 matches at 11 bases. From germline, CDR1 is SGHNT and CDR2 YYREEE (reference sequence). The CDR3 runs to 14 residues. The trim removed 8 bases at V and 5 bases at J, leaving 9 bases unmatched.

J is TRBJ2-3 and V is TRBV2, with TRBD2 matching over 10 bases. There are 16 residues in the CDR3. CDR1 SNHLY and CDR2 FYNNEI come from the germline V gene. J gave up 2 bases and V 5 bases, and 7 bases lay outside the gene matches. The CDR3 here is CASSYLGTSVTDTQYF. CDR3 coding DNA: TGTGCCAGCAGTTATCTGGGGACTAGCGTCACAGATACGCAGTATTTT.

This clonotype was found once. V gene TRBV19 combines with J gene TRBJ2-5, with 8 bases matching TRBD1. Germline CDR1 is LNHDA and CDR2 is SQIVND (reference sequence). J lost 3 bases, V lost 2 bases, and 8 bases had no gene match. CDR3 length equals 16 residues. The DNA for the CDR3 is TGTGCCAGTAGTATATCGTACAGGGGGGCCGAAGAGACCCAGTACTTC. Its protein is CASSISYRGAEETQYF.

V is TRBV7-3 and J is TRBJ2-1, with TRBD2 matching over 10 bases. With V trimmed by 0 bases and J by 2 bases, 1 base remained unmatched. The CDR3 contains 16 residues. Germline values: CDR1 SGHTA, CDR2 FQGTGA. CDR3 in amino acids: CASSLTGTSAYNEQFF. DNA for the CDR3: TGTGCCAGCAGCTTAACCGGGACTAGCGCCTACAATGAGCAGTTCTTC.